Listed below are T cell receptor beta chains from one sample, sequenced in a study of T cell responses to AZD1222 COVID-19 vaccine. TCRdb's table, derived via immunoSEQ multiplex PCR, lists solely in-frame clones and lacks some. The table includes about 140,000 clones, roughly 92% detected once. The source material was peripheral blood, sampled on day 0 of AZD1222 vaccination. The source is an adult in good health. CDR3s include the opening cysteine and the closing phenylalanine or tryptophan. Fields, in order: clone size, V gene, D gene, J gene, CDR3 protein, CDR3 DNA. D genes are given only for firm matches. A row's size may be missing; if present it is once, few, many or a size class.

-,TRBV9,-,TRBJ2-3,CASSVGGSRSTDTQYF,TGTGCCAGCAGCGTAGGGGGGAGTCGATCCACAGATACGCAGTATTTT
-,TRBV28,-,TRBJ1-2,CASSSPGLNYGYTF,TGTGCCAGCAGTTCCCCGGGCTTAAACTATGGCTACACCTTC
few,TRBV5-1,-,TRBJ2-1,CASSSLGVDQSSYNEQFF,TGCGCCAGCAGCTCTTTAGGGGTAGATCAAAGCTCCTACAATGAGCAGTTCTTC
once,TRBV2,TRBD1,TRBJ1-5,CASRLTGSSNQPQHF,TGTGCCAGCAGATTGACAGGGAGTAGCAATCAGCCCCAGCATTTT
-,TRBV5-8,-,TRBJ1-4,CASSSQNNEKLFF,TGTGCCAGCAGTTCACAGAACAATGAAAAACTGTTTTTT
-,TRBV5-1,-,TRBJ2-5,CASSFRRQETQYF,TGCGCCAGCAGCTTTCGCAGGCAAGAGACCCAGTACTTC
-,TRBV29-1,-,TRBJ1-2,CSVIYRPPYGYTF,TGCAGCGTTATTTATCGGCCACCGTATGGCTACACCTTC
-,TRBV2,TRBD1,TRBJ1-5,CASSETGGTQPQHF,TGTGCCAGCAGTGAAACAGGGGGCACTCAGCCCCAGCATTTT
-,TRBV5-1,TRBD1,TRBJ1-5,CASRQGENQPQHF,TGCGCCAGCCGACAGGGAGAGAATCAGCCCCAGCATTTT
-,TRBV5-1,-,TRBJ2-2,CASSLPSAPGELFF,TGCGCCAGCAGCTTGCCTAGTGCGCCCGGGGAGCTGTTTTTT
-,TRBV3-1/TRBV3-2,-,TRBJ2-3,CASSQVTDPTDTQYF,TGTGCCAGCAGCCAAGTCACAGACCCCACAGATACGCAGTATTTT
-,TRBV4-1,-,TRBJ1-1,CASSHLVLRGWGNTEAFF,TGCGCCAGCAGCCACCTTGTGTTAAGGGGTTGGGGGAACACTGAAGCTTTCTTT
-,TRBV27,-,TRBJ2-7,CASSLGRVSYEQYF,TGTGCCAGCAGTTTGGGCAGGGTCTCCTACGAGCAGTACTTC
-,TRBV13,-,TRBJ1-1,CASSLGWGRGNTEAFF,TGTGCCAGCAGCTTAGGATGGGGCAGGGGGAACACTGAAGCTTTCTTT
-,TRBV5-6,-,TRBJ1-1,CASSSGTISEAFF,TGTGCCAGCAGCTCGGGGACAATCTCTGAGGCTTTCTTT
-,TRBV29-1,TRBD2,TRBJ2-1,CSVGVGGSVFNEQFF,TGCAGCGTTGGGGTCGGCGGGAGCGTTTTCAATGAGCAGTTCTTC
-,TRBV2,-,TRBJ2-7,CASSSLRGGEQYF,TGTGCCAGCTCTTCACTCAGGGGCGGCGAGCAGTACTTC
-,TRBV7-2,TRBD2,TRBJ2-7,CASSFILLAGGLQEQYF,TGTGCCAGCAGCTTCATTTTACTAGCGGGAGGGCTTCAAGAGCAGTACTTC
-,TRBV10-1,TRBD2,TRBJ2-7,CASSESSGNDEQYF,TGCGCCAGCAGTGAGTCTAGCGGGAACGACGAGCAGTACTTC
-,TRBV5-1,-,TRBJ1-2,CASQVQGSGYGYTF,TGCGCCAGCCAAGTACAGGGTTCGGGCTATGGCTACACCTTC
-,TRBV11-2,-,TRBJ2-1,CASSLRLFGGVGNEQFF,TGTGCCAGCAGCTTACGTCTTTTCGGTGGAGTTGGGAATGAGCAGTTCTTC
-,TRBV5-1,-,TRBJ2-7,CASSLQGGGRGYEQYF,TGCGCCAGCAGCTTGCAAGGAGGGGGCAGGGGCTACGAGCAGTACTTC
-,TRBV21-1,-,TRBJ2-4,CASSKVGKGLAKNIQYF,TGTGCCAGCAGCAAAGTCGGGAAAGGTCTAGCCAAAAACATTCAGTACTTC
-,TRBV29-1,-,TRBJ2-7,CSAKIQGYEQYF,TGCAGCGCAAAGATACAGGGCTACGAGCAGTACTTC
-,TRBV5-1,-,TRBJ2-3,CASSLVGITDTQYF,TGCGCCAGCAGCTTGGTGGGGATCACAGATACGCAGTATTTT
-,TRBV18,TRBD1,TRBJ2-5,CASSSGTGEETQYF,TGTGCCAGCTCGTCCGGGACAGGGGAAGAGACCCAGTACTTC
-,TRBV2,-,TRBJ1-6,CASSVSGGNSPLHF,TGTGCCAGCAGTGTTTCCGGGGGGAATTCACCCCTCCACTTT
-,TRBV4-1,-,TRBJ1-1,CASSQGHQNTEAFF,TGCGCCAGCAGCCAAGGACACCAGAACACTGAAGCTTTCTTT
-,TRBV2,TRBD1,TRBJ1-2,CASNEGPGTDTNYGYTF,TGTGCCAGCAACGAAGGTCCGGGGACAGATACTAACTATGGCTACACCTTC
medium-sized,TRBV6-5,TRBD1,TRBJ1-6,CASSYSIGQGSSPLHF,TGTGCCAGCAGTTATTCGATCGGACAGGGAAGTTCACCCCTCCACTTT
-,TRBV6-5,-,TRBJ2-5,CASSNSYQETQYF,TGTGCCAGCAGCAATTCGTACCAAGAGACCCAGTACTTC
-,TRBV21-1,-,TRBJ1-2,CATGGRNYGYTF,TGTGCCACCGGGGGCCGGAACTATGGCTACACCTTC
-,TRBV27,-,TRBJ1-5,CASSSLGTHSNQPQHF,TGTGCCAGCAGCTCCCTCGGGACACATAGCAATCAGCCCCAGCATTTT
-,TRBV9,TRBD2,TRBJ2-1,CASSSNVAGGTYNEQFF,TGTGCCAGCAGTTCCAATGTAGCGGGAGGGACCTACAATGAGCAGTTCTTC
once,TRBV2,-,TRBJ1-3,CASSRTVFSGNTIYF,TGTGCCAGCAGCCGGACAGTTTTCTCTGGAAACACCATATATTTT
-,TRBV28,TRBD1,TRBJ1-6,CASSLGGTGNSPLHF,TGTGCCAGCAGTTTGGGAGGGACAGGGAATTCACCCCTCCACTTT